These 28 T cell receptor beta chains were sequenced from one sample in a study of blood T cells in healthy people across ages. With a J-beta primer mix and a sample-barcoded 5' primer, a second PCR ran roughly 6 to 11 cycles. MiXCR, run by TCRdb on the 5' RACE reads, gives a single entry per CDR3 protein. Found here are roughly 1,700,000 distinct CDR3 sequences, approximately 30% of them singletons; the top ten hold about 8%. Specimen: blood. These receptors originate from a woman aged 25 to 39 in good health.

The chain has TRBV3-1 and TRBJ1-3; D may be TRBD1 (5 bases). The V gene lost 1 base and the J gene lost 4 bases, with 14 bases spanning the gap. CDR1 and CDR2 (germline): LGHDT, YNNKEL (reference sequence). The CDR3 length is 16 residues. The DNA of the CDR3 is TGTGCCAGCAGCCAAGTGTTGCGGGGCGGCGGAAACACCATATATTTT. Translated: CASSQVLRGGGNTIYF.

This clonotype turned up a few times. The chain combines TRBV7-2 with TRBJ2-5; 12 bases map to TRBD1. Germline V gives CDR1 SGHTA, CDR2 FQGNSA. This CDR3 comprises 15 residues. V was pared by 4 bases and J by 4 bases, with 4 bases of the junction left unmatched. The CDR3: CASSSWDRGRETQYF. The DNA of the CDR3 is TGTGCCAGCAGCTCCTGGGACAGGGGGCGAGAGACCCAGTACTTC.

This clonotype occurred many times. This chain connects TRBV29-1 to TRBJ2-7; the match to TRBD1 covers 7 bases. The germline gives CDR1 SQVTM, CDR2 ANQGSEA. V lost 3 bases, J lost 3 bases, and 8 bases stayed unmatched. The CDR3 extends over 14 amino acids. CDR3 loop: CSVEGQGDYYEQYF. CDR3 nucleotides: TGCAGCGTTGAGGGGCAGGGGGATTACTACGAGCAGTACTTC.

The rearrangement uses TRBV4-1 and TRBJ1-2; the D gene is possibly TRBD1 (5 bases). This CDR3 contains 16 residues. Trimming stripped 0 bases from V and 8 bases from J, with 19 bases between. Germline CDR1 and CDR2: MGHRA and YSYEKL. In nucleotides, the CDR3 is TGCGCCAGCAGCCAAGATGAGGGACCCCAATCAAGGGGCTACACCTTC. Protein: CASSQDEGPQSRGYTF.

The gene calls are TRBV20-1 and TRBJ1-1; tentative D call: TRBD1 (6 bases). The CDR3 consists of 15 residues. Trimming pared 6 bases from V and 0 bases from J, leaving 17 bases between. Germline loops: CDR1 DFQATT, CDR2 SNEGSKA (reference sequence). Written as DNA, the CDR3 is TGCAGTGCGGATGGAGGGGGGGGCATGAACACTGAAGCTTTCTTT. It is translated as CSADGGGGMNTEAFF.

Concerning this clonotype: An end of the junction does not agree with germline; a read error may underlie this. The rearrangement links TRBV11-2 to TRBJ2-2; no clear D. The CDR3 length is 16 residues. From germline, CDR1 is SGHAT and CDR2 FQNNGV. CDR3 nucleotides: TGTGCCGGCAGAACCTTGGGCAGGTCGAACACCGGGGAGCTGTTTTTT. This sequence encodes CAGRTLGRSNTGELFF.

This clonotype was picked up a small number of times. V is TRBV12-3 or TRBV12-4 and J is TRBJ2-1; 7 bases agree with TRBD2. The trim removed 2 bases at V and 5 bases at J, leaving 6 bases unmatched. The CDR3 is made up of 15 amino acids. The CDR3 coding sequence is TGTGCCAGCAGTTTAACGGGGGAGGGCCACAATGAGCAGTTCTTC. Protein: CASSLTGEGHNEQFF.

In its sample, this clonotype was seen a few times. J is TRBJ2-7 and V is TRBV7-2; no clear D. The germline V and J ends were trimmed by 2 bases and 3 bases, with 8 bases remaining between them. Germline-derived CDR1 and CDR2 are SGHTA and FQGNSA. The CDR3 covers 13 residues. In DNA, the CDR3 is TGTGCCAGCAGCTTACAACTAATCTACGAGCAGTACTTC. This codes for CASSLQLIYEQYF.

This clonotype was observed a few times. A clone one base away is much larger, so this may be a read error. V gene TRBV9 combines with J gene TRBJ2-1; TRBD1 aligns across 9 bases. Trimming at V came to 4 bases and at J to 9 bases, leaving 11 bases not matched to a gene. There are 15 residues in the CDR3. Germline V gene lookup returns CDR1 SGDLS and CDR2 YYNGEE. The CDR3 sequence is CASSIDPGTGSEQFF. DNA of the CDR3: TGTGCCAGCAGCATAGATCCCGGGACAGGGAGTGAGCAGTTCTTC.

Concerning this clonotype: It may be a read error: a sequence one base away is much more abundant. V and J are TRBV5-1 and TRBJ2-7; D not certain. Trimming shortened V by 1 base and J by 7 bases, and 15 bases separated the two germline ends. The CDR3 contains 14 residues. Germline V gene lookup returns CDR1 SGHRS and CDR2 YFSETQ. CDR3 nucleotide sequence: TGCGCCAGCAGCTTGCGTTACGGTGTGAATGAGCAGTACTTC. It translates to CASSLRYGVNEQYF.

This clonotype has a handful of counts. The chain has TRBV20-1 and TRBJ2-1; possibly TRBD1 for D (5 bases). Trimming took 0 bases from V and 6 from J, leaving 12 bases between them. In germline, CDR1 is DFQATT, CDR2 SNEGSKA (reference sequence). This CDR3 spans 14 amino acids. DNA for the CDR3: TGCAGTGCTAGAGATGCTAAGGGGTCCAATGAGCAGTTCTTC. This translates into CSARDAKGSNEQFF.

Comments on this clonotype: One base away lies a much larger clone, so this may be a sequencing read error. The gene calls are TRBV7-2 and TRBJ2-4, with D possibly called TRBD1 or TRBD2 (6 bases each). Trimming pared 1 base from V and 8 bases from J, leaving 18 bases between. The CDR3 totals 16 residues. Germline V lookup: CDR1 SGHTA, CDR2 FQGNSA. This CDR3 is CASSLVGEGGGDIQYF. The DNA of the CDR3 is TGTGCCAGCAGCTTAGTTGGGGAAGGGGGAGGAGACATTCAGTACTTC.

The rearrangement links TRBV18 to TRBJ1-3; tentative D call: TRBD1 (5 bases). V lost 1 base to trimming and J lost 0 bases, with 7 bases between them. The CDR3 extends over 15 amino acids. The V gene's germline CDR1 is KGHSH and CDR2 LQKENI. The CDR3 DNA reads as TGTGCCAGCTCACCACGGGACGACTCTGGAAACACCATATATTTT. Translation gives CASSPRDDSGNTIYF.

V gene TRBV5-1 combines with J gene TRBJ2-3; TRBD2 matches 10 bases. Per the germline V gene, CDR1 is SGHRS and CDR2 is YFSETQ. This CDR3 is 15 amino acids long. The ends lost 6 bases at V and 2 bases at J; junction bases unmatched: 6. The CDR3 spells CASTPGTSDTDTQYF. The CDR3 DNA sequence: TGCGCCAGCACCCCCGGGACTAGCGACACAGATACGCAGTATTTT.

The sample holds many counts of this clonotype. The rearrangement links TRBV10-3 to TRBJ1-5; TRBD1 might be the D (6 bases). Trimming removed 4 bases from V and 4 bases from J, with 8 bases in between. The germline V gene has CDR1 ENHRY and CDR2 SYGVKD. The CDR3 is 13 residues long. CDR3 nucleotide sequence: TGTGCCATCAGTGCTCAGGGGAATCAGCCCCAGCATTTT. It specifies CAISAQGNQPQHF.

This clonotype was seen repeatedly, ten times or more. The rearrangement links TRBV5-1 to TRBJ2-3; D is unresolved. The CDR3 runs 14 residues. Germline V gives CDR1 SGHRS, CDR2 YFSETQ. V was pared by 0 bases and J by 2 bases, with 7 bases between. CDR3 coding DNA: TGCGCCAGCAGCTTGGGGGCAGTCACAGATACGCAGTATTTT. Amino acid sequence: CASSLGAVTDTQYF.

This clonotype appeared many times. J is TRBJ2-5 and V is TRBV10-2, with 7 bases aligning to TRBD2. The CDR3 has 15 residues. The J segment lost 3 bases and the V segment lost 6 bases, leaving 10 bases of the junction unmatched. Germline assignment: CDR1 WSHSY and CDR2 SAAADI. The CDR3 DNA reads TGCGCCAGCAGCCTTGATCGTGCGGGAGAAGAGACCCAGTACTTC. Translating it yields CASSLDRAGEETQYF.

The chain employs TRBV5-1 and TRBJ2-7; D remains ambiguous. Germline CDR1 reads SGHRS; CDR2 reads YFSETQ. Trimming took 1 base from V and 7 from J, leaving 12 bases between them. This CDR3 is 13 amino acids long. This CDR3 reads CASSLSLSGEQYF. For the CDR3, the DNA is TGCGCCAGCAGCTTGTCTCTATCCGGGGAGCAGTACTTC.

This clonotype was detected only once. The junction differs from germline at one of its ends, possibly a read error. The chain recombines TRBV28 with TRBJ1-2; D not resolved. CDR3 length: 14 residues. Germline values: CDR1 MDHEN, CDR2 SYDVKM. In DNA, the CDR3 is TGTGCCAGCGGTTTAATGACCAGCAACTATGGCTACACCTTC. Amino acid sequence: CASGLMTSNYGYTF.

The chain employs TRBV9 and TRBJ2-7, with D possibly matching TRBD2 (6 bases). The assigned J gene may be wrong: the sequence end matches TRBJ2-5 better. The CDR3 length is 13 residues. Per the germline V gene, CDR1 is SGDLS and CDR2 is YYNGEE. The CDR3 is CASSRDGRETQYF. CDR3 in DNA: TGTGCCAGCAGCAGAGACGGGAGAGAGACCCAGTACTTC.

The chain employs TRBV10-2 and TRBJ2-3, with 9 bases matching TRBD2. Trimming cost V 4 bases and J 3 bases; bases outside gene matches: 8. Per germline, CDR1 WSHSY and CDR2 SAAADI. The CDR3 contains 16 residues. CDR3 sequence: CASSVLAGYSTDTQYF. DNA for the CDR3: TGCGCCAGCAGTGTCCTAGCGGGATATTCGACAGATACGCAGTATTTT.

DNA of the CDR3: TGCAGTGCCTACCAAAGTCAGGCAGCAGGAAAACTGTTTTTT. Translation gives CSAYQSQAAGKLFF. This rearrangement joins TRBV20-1 to TRBJ1-4; no clear D. Trimming removed 6 bases at V and 10 bases at J, with 21 bases between. The germline CDR1 and CDR2 sequences are DFQATT and SNEGSKA (reference sequence). The CDR3 extends over 14 amino acids.

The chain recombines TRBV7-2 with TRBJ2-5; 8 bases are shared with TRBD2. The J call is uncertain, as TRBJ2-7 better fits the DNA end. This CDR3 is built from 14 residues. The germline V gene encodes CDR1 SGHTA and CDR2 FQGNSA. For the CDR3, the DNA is TGTGCCAGCAGCACTACTAGCGGCCCCTACGAGCAGTACTTC. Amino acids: CASSTTSGPYEQYF.

The CDR3 DNA follows: TGTGCCAGCTCACCACCGGCCGAACAAGAGACCCAGTACTTC. Residues: CASSPPAEQETQYF. V is TRBV18 and J is TRBJ2-5; D call uncertain. The germline gives CDR1 KGHSH, CDR2 LQKENI. V was cut by 0 bases and J by 2 bases, with 7 bases left in between. The CDR3 is 14 amino acids.

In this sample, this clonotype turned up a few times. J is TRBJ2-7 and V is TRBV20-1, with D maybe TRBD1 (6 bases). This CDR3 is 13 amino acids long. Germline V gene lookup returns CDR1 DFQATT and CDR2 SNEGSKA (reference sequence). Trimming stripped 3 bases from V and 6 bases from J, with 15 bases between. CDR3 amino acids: CSAREQGFGEQYF. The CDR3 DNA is TGCAGTGCTAGGGAACAGGGTTTCGGCGAGCAGTACTTC.

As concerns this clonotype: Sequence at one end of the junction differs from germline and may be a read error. Here the CDR3 reads CTSSGAGLMVTQYF. The CDR3, as DNA: TGTACCAGCAGCGGTGCGGGGCTTATGGTTACGCAGTATTTT. The rearrangement links TRBV6-1 to TRBJ2-3; D might be TRBD2 (6 bases). The CDR3 spans 14 residues. Germline V gene lookup returns CDR1 MNHNS and CDR2 SASEGT.

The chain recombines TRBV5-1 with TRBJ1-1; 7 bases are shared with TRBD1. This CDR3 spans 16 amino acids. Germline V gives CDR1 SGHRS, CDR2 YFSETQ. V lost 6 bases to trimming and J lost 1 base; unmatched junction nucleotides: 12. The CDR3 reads CASTLRQGTGNTEAFF. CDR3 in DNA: TGCGCCAGCACCCTACGACAGGGAACCGGGAACACTGAAGCTTTCTTT.

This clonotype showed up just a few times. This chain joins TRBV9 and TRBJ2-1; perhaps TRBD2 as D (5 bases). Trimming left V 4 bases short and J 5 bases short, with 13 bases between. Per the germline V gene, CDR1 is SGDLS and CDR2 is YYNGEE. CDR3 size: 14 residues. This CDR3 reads CASSSLTRDNEQFF. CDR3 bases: TGTGCCAGCAGCTCCTTGACGCGGGACAATGAGCAGTTCTTC. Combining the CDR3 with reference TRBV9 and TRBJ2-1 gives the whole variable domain DSGVTQTPKHLITATGQRVTLRCSPRSGDLSVYWYQQSLDQGLQFLIQYYNGEERAKGNILERFSAQQFPDLHSELNLSSLELGDSALYFCASSSLTRDNEQFFGPGTRLTVL.